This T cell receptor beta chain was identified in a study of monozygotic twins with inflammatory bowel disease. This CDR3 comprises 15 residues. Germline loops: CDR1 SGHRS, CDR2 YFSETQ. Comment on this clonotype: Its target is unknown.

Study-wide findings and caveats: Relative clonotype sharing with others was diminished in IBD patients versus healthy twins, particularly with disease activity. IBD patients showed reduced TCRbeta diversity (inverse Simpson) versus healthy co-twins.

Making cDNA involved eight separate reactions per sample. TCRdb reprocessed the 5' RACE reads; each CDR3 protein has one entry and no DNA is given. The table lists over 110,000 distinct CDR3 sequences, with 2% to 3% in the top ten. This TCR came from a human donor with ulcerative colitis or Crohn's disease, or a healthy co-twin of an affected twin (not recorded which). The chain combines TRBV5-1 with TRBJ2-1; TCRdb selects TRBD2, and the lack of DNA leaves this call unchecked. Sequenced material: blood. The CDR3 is CASSHRLAGDGEHFF.